The 20 T cell receptor beta chains below all came from one sample that was sequenced in a study of regulatory dendritic cells for organ transplantation. Produced via immunoSEQ multiplex PCR; TCRdb's table is partial and in-frame only. The data contain fewer than 40,000 clones, about 89% of them seen just once; the ten biggest clones take up approximately 0.11%. The sample comprised naive CD8+ T cells from blood. Subset of the sample: CD45RA+ naive T cells. The receptors here all came from a human donor in good health.

The rearrangement joins TRBV5-6 to TRBJ1-5; TRBD1 aligns across 8 bases. Germline V gene sequence: CDR1 SGHDT, CDR2 YYEEEE. The CDR3 consists of 17 residues. The ends lost 2 bases at V and 0 bases at J; junction bases unmatched: 7. The CDR3 sequence is CASSFSRGLDSNQPQHF. The CDR3 region has the DNA TGTGCCAGCAGCTTCAGCAGGGGGCTTGATAGCAATCAGCCCCAGCATTTT.

This rearrangement joins TRBV18 to TRBJ2-3, with TRBD2 identical over 8 bases. This CDR3 contains 16 residues. With 4 bases clipped from V and 1 base from J, the junction kept 7 bases outside the gene matches. Germline V gene data show CDR1 as KGHSH and CDR2 as LQKENI. CDR3 amino acids: CASSQEAGGRTDTQYF. The CDR3 bases are TGTGCCAGCTCACAGGAGGCGGGGGGCCGCACAGATACGCAGTATTTT.

The chain is built from TRBV7-3 and TRBJ2-3; 11 nucleotides line up with TRBD2. The trim removed 7 bases at V and 0 bases at J, leaving 12 bases unmatched. CDR3 length: 18 residues. CDR1 and CDR2 from the germline V gene are SGHTA and FQGTGA. In DNA, the CDR3 is TGTGCCAGCAACAGACTAGCGGGACACTACCATAGCACAGATACGCAGTATTTT. Its protein product is CASNRLAGHYHSTDTQYF.

This chain connects TRBV6-5 to TRBJ2-7; perhaps TRBD2 as D (5 bases). The V end was cut by 10 bases, the J end by 6 bases, with 16 bases between. The CDR3 consists of 12 residues. The germline gives CDR1 MNHEY, CDR2 SVGAGI. CDR3 sequence: CATHLPRGEQYF. As DNA, the CDR3 is TGTGCCACCCACCTCCCCCGGGGCGAGCAGTACTTC.

The chain uses TRBV4-1 and TRBJ2-3; 9 bases map to TRBD1. Germline trimming cut 0 bases from V and 6 bases from J; bases unmatched to any gene: 10. Germline-derived CDR1 and CDR2 are MGHRA and YSYEKL. The CDR3 has 17 amino acids. This CDR3 reads CASSQEDPDRGGDTQYF. CDR3 nucleotide sequence: TGCGCCAGCAGCCAAGAGGACCCGGACAGGGGAGGTGATACGCAGTATTTT.

The chain recombines TRBV27 with TRBJ2-7, with unresolved D. The CDR3 is 12 amino acids. The ends were cut back, 8 bases at V and 0 bases at J, with 8 bases in the middle. Germline-derived CDR1 and CDR2 are MNHEY and SMNVEV (reference sequence). This CDR3 is CASSKSSYEQYF. In DNA form, the CDR3 reads TGTGCCAGCTCCAAGAGCTCCTACGAGCAGTACTTC.

With regard to this clone: The junction departs from germline at one end; a sequencing error may be responsible. V gene TRBV29-1 combines with J gene TRBJ2-6; weak D call: TRBD1 (6 bases). Germline V gene data show CDR1 as SQVTM and CDR2 as ANQGSEA. The CDR3 loop spans 13 amino acids. The CDR3 spells CSVGIGPSGEIDF. The CDR3, as DNA: TGCAGCGTTGGGATAGGGCCTTCAGGGGAAATTGATTTC.

This chain connects TRBV7-3 to TRBJ1-2, with 7 positions matching TRBD1. Trimming at V came to 0 bases and at J to 4 bases, leaving 5 bases not matched to a gene. CDR1 is SGHTA, CDR2 FQGTGA, per germline. The length of the CDR3 is 15 residues. CDR3 sequence (DNA): TGTGCCAGCAGCTTAACAGGGGGCTTGGGCTATGGCTACACCTTC. Its translation is CASSLTGGLGYGYTF. The full variable domain, rest sourced from reference TRBV7-3 and TRBJ1-2, is GAGVSQTPSNKVTEKGKYVELRCDPISGHTALYWYRQSLGQGPEFLIYFQGTGAADDSGLPNDRFFAVRPEGSVSTLKIQRTERGDSAVYLCASSLTGGLGYGYTFGSGTRLTVV.

The rearrangement joins TRBV4-1 to TRBJ2-3, with no clear D. Trimming took 0 bases from V and 2 from J, leaving 6 bases between them. The germline CDR1 and CDR2 sequences are MGHRA and YSYEKL. The CDR3 runs to 14 residues. CDR3 coding DNA: TGCGCCAGCAGCCAAGACGTCTACACAGATACGCAGTATTTT. Its protein is CASSQDVYTDTQYF.

This chain uses TRBV13 with TRBJ2-3; unclear D gene. The CDR3 covers 16 residues. V was clipped by 2 bases and J by 1 base, with 13 bases between them. CDR1 is PRHDT, CDR2 FYEKMQ, per germline (reference sequence). The CDR3 DNA sequence: TGTGCCAGCAGCTTATCCCCCCGCGATGGCACAGATACGCAGTATTTT. It is translated as CASSLSPRDGTDTQYF.

The genes are TRBV6-9 and TRBJ2-1; no clear D gene. This CDR3 is 14 amino acids long. Per the germline V gene, CDR1 is MNHGY and CDR2 is SVAAGI. Trimming cost V 8 bases and J 1 base, with 12 bases left between them. The DNA for the CDR3 is TGTGCCAGCGTCCTTGGTTCTTCCTACAATGAGCAGTTCTTC. Translation gives CASVLGSSYNEQFF.

The chain joins TRBV7-2 to TRBJ2-5; 8 nucleotides align to TRBD2. The CDR3 extends over 15 amino acids. Germline trimming cut 11 bases from V and 5 bases from J; bases unmatched to any gene: 16. Per germline, CDR1 SGHTA and CDR2 FQGNSA. The CDR3 loop is CAGTVSGGAWETQYF. Written as DNA, the CDR3 is TGTGCCGGGACTGTGAGCGGGGGCGCCTGGGAGACCCAGTACTTC.

The V and J genes are TRBV28 and TRBJ2-1, with no clear D. Trimming left V 2 bases short and J 14 bases short, with 16 bases between. This CDR3 spans 13 amino acids. The germline CDR1 and CDR2 sequences are MDHEN and SYDVKM. CDR3 in amino acids: CASSLNFYKGEFF. CDR3 bases: TGTGCCAGCAGTTTAAATTTTTACAAAGGAGAGTTCTTC.

The chain carries TRBV9 and TRBJ2-3; D possibly matches TRBD1 or TRBD2 (5 bases each). The CDR3 contains 16 residues. The germline V gene encodes CDR1 SGDLS and CDR2 YYNGEE. V dropped 4 bases and J dropped 2 bases, with 17 bases sitting between them. The CDR3, as DNA: TGTGCCAGCAGCAAGGACGGGGACGGTCCCACAGATACGCAGTATTTT. This gives the protein CASSKDGDGPTDTQYF. Based on the CDR3 plus reference TRBV9 and TRBJ2-3, the full variable domain is DSGVTQTPKHLITATGQRVTLRCSPRSGDLSVYWYQQSLDQGLQFLIQYYNGEERAKGNILERFSAQQFPDLHSELNLSSLELGDSALYFCASSKDGDGPTDTQYFGPGTRLTVL.

The rearrangement joins TRBV7-9 to TRBJ2-3; a possible D gene is TRBD2 (6 bases). Germline V lookup: CDR1 SEHNR, CDR2 FQNEAQ (reference sequence). Trimming stripped 1 base from V and 6 bases from J, with 17 bases between. The CDR3 totals 16 residues. This CDR3 is CASSLGRGTREDTQYF. The CDR3 DNA is TGTGCCAGCAGCTTAGGACGGGGGACCCGAGAGGATACGCAGTATTTT.

This chain uses TRBV4-3 with TRBJ2-7, with 7 bases aligning to TRBD2. CDR1 and CDR2 from the germline V gene are LGHNA and YSLEER. V shed 0 bases, J shed 1 base, and the junction held 9 bases outside the gene matches. CDR3 length: 17 residues. The DNA for the CDR3 is TGCGCCAGCAGCCAAGATTGGCGGGGGACGGGTTCCTACGAGCAGTACTTC. Translating gives CASSQDWRGTGSYEQYF.

The V gene is TRBV5-6, the J gene TRBJ1-2, with D unresolved. This CDR3 has 13 amino acids. Trimming removed 0 bases from V and 5 bases from J, with 8 bases in between. The germline CDR1 and CDR2 sequences are SGHDT and YYEEEE. The CDR3 here is CASSLGVKYGYTF. The CDR3 region has the DNA TGTGCCAGCAGCTTGGGGGTGAAATATGGCTACACCTTC.

The gene calls are TRBV9 and TRBJ2-2; no reliable D call. V was clipped by 5 bases and J by 8 bases, with 13 bases between them. The length of the CDR3 is 13 residues. Germline assignment: CDR1 SGDLS and CDR2 YYNGEE. CDR3 loop: CASSGIKLGELFF. The CDR3 DNA sequence: TGTGCCAGCAGTGGTATTAAACTGGGGGAGCTGTTTTTT.

This clone was detected only once. The gene calls are TRBV2 and TRBJ2-7; 10 nucleotides align to TRBD1. V gave up 5 bases and J gave up 5 bases; unmatched junction bases: 9. This CDR3 contains 15 residues. In germline, CDR1 is SNHLY, CDR2 FYNNEI. Here the CDR3 reads CASSLPWDRGHEQYF. In DNA, the CDR3 is TGTGCCAGCAGTTTACCTTGGGACAGGGGTCACGAGCAGTACTTC. Using reference TRBV2 and TRBJ2-7 for the parts outside the CDR3, the full variable domain is EPEVTQTPSHQVTQMGQEVILRCVPISNHLYFYWYRQILGQKVEFLVSFYNNEISEKSEIFDDQFSVERPDGSNFTLKIRSTKLEDSAMYFCASSLPWDRGHEQYFGPGTRLTVT.

The chain uses TRBV7-6 and TRBJ2-1; D unresolved. Trimming cost V 1 base and J 0 bases, with 7 bases left between them. Germline V gene data show CDR1 as SGHVS and CDR2 as FNYEAQ. The CDR3 loop spans 15 amino acids. The CDR3 region has the DNA TGTGCCAGCAGCTTAGGCCCTTCCTCCTACAATGAGCAGTTCTTC. Translated: CASSLGPSSYNEQFF.